Following are 32 T cell receptor beta chains from one sample sequenced in a study of cytomegalovirus exposure and HLA in healthy donors. PCR employed 60 Vbeta and 13 Jbeta primers. The method was immunoSEQ multiplex PCR; TCRdb's version includes in-frame clones alone and lacks a portion of them. The repertoire consists of fewer than 25,000 clones, with around 82% occurring once and the leading ten covering approximately 8%. The material sequenced was PBMCs. Source of these receptors: a man aged 60-69 years in good health and CMV-seronegative.

The rearrangement uses TRBV5-1 and TRBJ2-1; TRBD1 aligns across 9 bases. V was pared by 4 bases and J by 1 base, with 6 bases of the junction left unmatched. This CDR3 region has 16 residues. Germline V CDR1 and CDR2: SGHRS, YFSETQ. As DNA, the CDR3 is TGCGCCAGCAGCAAGGGACAGGGACCGTCCTACAATGAGCAGTTCTTC. It yields the protein CASSKGQGPSYNEQFF.

The chain employs TRBV11-3 and TRBJ2-1; TRBD2 agrees at 7 bases. This CDR3 has 16 amino acids. The V gene end was trimmed by 2 bases and the J gene end by 0 bases; junction bases not matched to a gene: 4. Per the germline V gene, CDR1 is SGHNT and CDR2 is YENEEA. CDR3 sequence reads: CASSLSRGSSYNEQFF. The DNA for the CDR3 is TGTGCCAGCAGCTTATCGCGCGGGAGCTCCTACAATGAGCAGTTCTTC.

V and J are TRBV11-3 and TRBJ2-7; 12 nucleotides line up with TRBD2. CDR3 length: 15 residues. CDR1 is SGHNT, CDR2 YENEEA, per germline. V was clipped by 1 base and J by 6 bases; unmatched bases: 4. Here the CDR3 reads CASSLATSGSGEQYF. Here the CDR3 DNA reads TGTGCCAGCAGCTTAGCGACTAGCGGGAGTGGCGAGCAGTACTTC. The full variable domain, in which reference TRBV11-3 and TRBJ2-7 provide the parts outside the CDR3, is EAGVVQSPRYKIIEKKQPVAFWCNPISGHNTLYWYLQNLGQGPELLIRYENEEAVDDSQLPKDRFSAERLKGVDSTLKIQPAELGDSAVYLCASSLATSGSGEQYFGPGTRLTVT.

This chain joins TRBV11-2 and TRBJ2-7, with a tentative D call TRBD2 (7 bases). CDR3 length: 12 residues. From germline, CDR1 is SGHAT and CDR2 FQNNGV. V lost 8 bases and J 4 bases, leaving 12 bases between the germline ends. CDR3 loop: CASLGGAYEQYF. DNA for the CDR3: TGTGCCAGCCTAGGGGGGGCTTACGAGCAGTACTTC. The full variable domain, completed using reference TRBV11-2 and TRBJ2-7, is EAGVAQSPRYKIIEKRQSVAFWCNPISGHATLYWYQQILGQGPKLLIQFQNNGVVDDSQLPKDRFSAERLKGVDSTLKIQPAKLEDSAVYLCASLGGAYEQYFGPGTRLTVT.

The rearrangement links TRBV30 to TRBJ2-1; 7 nucleotides agree with TRBD2. The V gene's germline CDR1 is GTSNPN and CDR2 SVGIG (reference sequence). The CDR3 spans 14 residues. Trimming cost V 0 bases and J 8 bases; bases outside gene matches: 7. The CDR3 DNA sequence: TGTGCCTGGAGTGTACTAGGGAGGGGATATGAGCAGTTCTTC. Its protein is CAWSVLGRGYEQFF.

This clone was counted a few times. The chain links TRBV5-1 to TRBJ1-1, with TRBD1 identical over 8 bases. J lost 5 bases, V lost 0 bases, and 6 bases had no gene match. The CDR3 covers 15 residues. Germline assignment: CDR1 SGHRS and CDR2 YFSETQ. This chain's CDR3 is CASSLGQGAGTEAFF. In DNA, the CDR3 is TGCGCCAGCAGCTTGGGGCAGGGGGCAGGTACTGAAGCTTTCTTT. Complete variable domain (other parts from reference TRBV5-1 and TRBJ1-1): KAGVTQTPRYLIKTRGQQVTLSCSPISGHRSVSWYQQTPGQGLQFLFEYFSETQRNKGNFPGRFSGRQFSNSRSEMNVSTLELGDSALYLCASSLGQGAGTEAFFGQGTRLTVV.

The rearrangement joins TRBV7-2 to TRBJ2-1; D possibly corresponds to TRBD2 (7 bases). This CDR3 is 18 amino acids long. Germline values: CDR1 SGHTA, CDR2 FQGNSA. V was shortened by 1 base and J by 1 base, with 17 bases between the two germline ends. As DNA, the CDR3 is TGTGCCAGCAGCTTAGGAGGGAGGGGGGAGCGGTCCTACAATGAGCAGTTCTTC. Its translation: CASSLGGRGERSYNEQFF. Full variable domain (rest looked up from reference TRBV7-2 and TRBJ2-1): GAGVSQSPSNKVTEKGKDVELRCDPISGHTALYWYRQSLGQGLEFLIYFQGNSAPDKSGLPSDRFSAERTGGSVSTLTIQRTQQEDSAVYLCASSLGGRGERSYNEQFFGPGTRLTVL.

The chain recombines TRBV13 with TRBJ1-2, with 9 bases aligning to TRBD1. The V gene's germline CDR1 is PRHDT and CDR2 FYEKMQ (reference sequence). Trimming cost V 5 bases and J 8 bases; bases outside gene matches: 9. The CDR3 has 14 amino acids. The CDR3 region is CASSPLGTGIGYTF. CDR3 coding DNA: TGTGCCAGCAGCCCCCTAGGGACAGGGATCGGCTACACCTTC.

This sequence joins TRBV6-1 and TRBJ2-1; 11 bases are shared with TRBD1. The CDR3 extends over 15 amino acids. Trimming removed 5 bases from V and 3 bases from J; junction bases left unmatched: 3. Per the germline V gene, CDR1 is MNHNS and CDR2 is SASEGT. CDR3 protein: CASSKGQGVYNEQFF. The CDR3 DNA follows: TGTGCCAGCAGTAAGGGACAGGGGGTCTACAATGAGCAGTTCTTC.

CDR3 nucleotides: TGCGCCAGCAGCTTGGATCTAGCGGGAGGAGTATACAATGAGCAGTTCTTC. Translation: CASSLDLAGGVYNEQFF. The rearrangement joins TRBV5-1 to TRBJ2-1; 11 nucleotides line up with TRBD2. The junction had 6 bases not matched to a gene; V was cut back by 0 bases and J by 4 bases. The V gene's germline CDR1 is SGHRS and CDR2 YFSETQ. The length of the CDR3 is 17 residues.

The chain joins TRBV7-2 to TRBJ1-4; 7 nucleotides agree with TRBD1. This CDR3 contains 14 residues. V gave up 5 bases and J gave up 6 bases; unmatched junction bases: 6. The V gene's germline CDR1 is SGHTA and CDR2 FQGNSA. DNA for the CDR3: TGTGCCAGCAGCCCCGCGAGGGGGCATGAAAAACTGTTTTTT. Encoded protein: CASSPARGHEKLFF.

This clone was seen a handful of times. A junction boundary mismatches the germline segment, possibly from a read error. The rearrangement links TRBV28 to TRBJ1-1; 9 nucleotides align to TRBD1. CDR3 length: 15 amino acids. Germline V lookup: CDR1 MDHEN, CDR2 SYDVKM. As DNA, the CDR3 is TGTCCCAGCAGATTATTCGACAGGGGGGGCGCTGAAGCTTTCTTT. Its translation is CPSRLFDRGGAEAFF.

This chain joins TRBV28 and TRBJ2-7; D uncertain. This CDR3 comprises 12 residues. The germline V and J ends were trimmed by 1 base and 1 base, with 2 bases remaining between them. Germline-derived CDR1 and CDR2 are MDHEN and SYDVKM. The CDR3: CASSLSSYEQYF. CDR3 sequence (DNA): TGTGCCAGCAGTTTATCGTCCTACGAGCAGTACTTC.

The gene calls are TRBV5-1 and TRBJ2-3; D gene uncertain. The CDR3 spans 13 residues. V was trimmed by 0 bases and J by 10 bases, leaving 12 bases between them. Germline V CDR1 and CDR2: SGHRS, YFSETQ. Written as DNA, the CDR3 is TGCGCCAGCAGCTTGGCCCAAGGAGACCCGCAGTATTTT. It yields the protein CASSLAQGDPQYF.

As regards this clone: Germline and junction disagree at one end, which may indicate a read error. This chain uses TRBV29-1 with TRBJ1-2; TRBD1 agrees at 7 bases. Per the germline V gene, CDR1 is SQVTM and CDR2 is ANQGSEA. CDR3 length equals 13 residues. The CDR3: CSVDGGQTYGYPF. The CDR3 coding sequence is TGCAGCGTTGACGGGGGACAGACCTATGGCTACCCCTTC.

This clone has only one observation. The CDR3 DNA sequence: TGTGCCACAAGCAGGGTGACCTACAATGAGCAGTTCTTC. Translated, it gives CATSRVTYNEQFF. The chain combines TRBV2 with TRBJ2-1, with D perhaps matching TRBD1 (5 bases). The CDR3 sequence is 13 residues long. V gave up 10 bases and J gave up 2 bases, with 12 bases separating them. Germline V gives CDR1 SNHLY, CDR2 FYNNEI. Variable domain in full (rest from reference TRBV2 and TRBJ2-1): EPEVTQTPSHQVTQMGQEVILRCVPISNHLYFYWYRQILGQKVEFLVSFYNNEISEKSEIFDDQFSVERPDGSNFTLKIRSTKLEDSAMYFCATSRVTYNEQFFGPGTRLTVL.

The chain combines TRBV19 with TRBJ1-3, with 7 nucleotides matching TRBD1. Germline CDR1 and CDR2: LNHDA and SQIVND (reference sequence). The CDR3 totals 14 residues. Trimming cost V 6 bases and J 0 bases; bases outside gene matches: 2. This CDR3 is CASRTGTSGNTIYF. The CDR3 coding sequence is TGTGCCAGTAGGACAGGGACCTCTGGAAACACCATATATTTT.

This chain links TRBV29-1 with TRBJ2-2; TRBD1 matches 7 bases. The J segment lost 5 bases and the V segment lost 7 bases, leaving 1 base of the junction unmatched. This CDR3 has 11 amino acids. Germline V gene lookup returns CDR1 SQVTM and CDR2 ANQGSEA. DNA for the CDR3: TGCAGCGCAGGGGGAACCGGGGAGCTGTTTTTT. Amino acid sequence: CSAGGTGELFF.

J is TRBJ1-4 and V is TRBV2; D ambiguous. The length of the CDR3 is 15 residues. V lost 0 bases and J 11 bases, leaving 16 bases between the germline ends. CDR1 SNHLY and CDR2 FYNNEI come from the germline V gene. The CDR3 DNA is TGTGCCAGCAGTGAAGCGCCGTATTTGGCAGGCAAACTGTTTTTT. It is translated as CASSEAPYLAGKLFF.

As regards this clone: A read error may produce the germline difference seen at one junction end. This chain links TRBV5-4 with TRBJ1-2; 10 bases are shared with TRBD1. Germline loops: CDR1 SGHNT, CDR2 YYREEE (reference sequence). The CDR3 length is 14 residues. In DNA form, the CDR3 reads TGTGCCAGCAGGGGGGACAGGGGCGTCTATGGCTACCCCTTC. Translated, it gives CASRGDRGVYGYPF.

This chain connects TRBV5-6 to TRBJ1-2, with D perhaps matching TRBD1 (6 bases). Germline V CDR1 and CDR2: SGHDT, YYEEEE. V dropped 2 bases and J dropped 5 bases, with 19 bases sitting between them. There are 16 residues in the CDR3. The CDR3 loop reads CASSFWTAYYPYGYTF. The CDR3 nucleotides read TGTGCCAGCAGCTTCTGGACAGCTTACTACCCATATGGCTACACCTTC.

This clone was seen once. The chain uses TRBV28 and TRBJ2-6; D perhaps matches TRBD1 (6 bases). The germline CDR1 and CDR2 sequences are MDHEN and SYDVKM. The CDR3 is 15 amino acids. V lost 3 bases and J 2 bases, leaving 8 bases between the germline ends. CDR3 nucleotide sequence: TGTGCCAGCAGTTTGGGGGCCCCTGGGGCCAACGTCCTGACTTTC. Translation: CASSLGAPGANVLTF.

The chain joins TRBV27 to TRBJ1-5; D possibly corresponds to TRBD1 (5 bases). Germline V gene data show CDR1 as MNHEY and CDR2 as SMNVEV (reference sequence). The CDR3 covers 14 residues. V was pared by 3 bases and J by 5 bases, with 11 bases between. The CDR3 DNA follows: TGTGCCAGCAGTTTCGGGTCAGGGCATCAGCCCCAGCATTTT. This codes for CASSFGSGHQPQHF.

This clone has a single count. V and J are TRBV18 and TRBJ1-4; 10 nucleotides line up with TRBD1. CDR1 and CDR2 (germline): KGHSH, LQKENI. The CDR3 is 13 residues long. J lost 10 bases, V lost 6 bases, and 5 bases had no gene match. The DNA of the CDR3 is TGTGCCAGCTCGGGACAGGGGATCGGAAAACTGTTTTTT. Protein product: CASSGQGIGKLFF. The whole variable domain, filled in from reference TRBV18 and TRBJ1-4, reads NAGVMQNPRHLVRRRGQEARLRCSPMKGHSHVYWYRQLPEEGLKFMVYLQKENIIDESGMPKERFSAEFPKEGPSILRIQQVVRGDSAAYFCASSGQGIGKLFFGSGTQLSVL.

The sample holds a few counts of this clone. The chain joins TRBV29-1 to TRBJ1-1, with D possibly matching TRBD1 (5 bases). The CDR3 is 10 residues long. Germline CDR1 and CDR2: SQVTM and ANQGSEA. Deletions cut 7 bases from V and 3 bases from J, with 6 bases between. For the CDR3, the DNA is TGCAGCGGGGGGGACACTGAAGCTTTCTTT. Translating it yields CSGGDTEAFF.

The chain uses TRBV19 and TRBJ2-7; 8 nucleotides line up with TRBD1. CDR1 LNHDA and CDR2 SQIVND come from the germline V gene (reference sequence). Trimming cost V 3 bases and J 6 bases; bases outside gene matches: 7. There are 14 residues in the CDR3. The CDR3 reads CASSIRTGRGEQYF. The CDR3 region has the DNA TGTGCCAGTAGTATTAGGACAGGGAGAGGCGAGCAGTACTTC.

This rearrangement joins TRBV6-5 to TRBJ1-2, with 12 bases lining up with TRBD1. Germline V CDR1 and CDR2: MNHEY, SVGAGI. The CDR3 length is 15 residues. Trimming cost V 5 bases and J 6 bases; bases outside gene matches: 7. Written as DNA, the CDR3 is TGTGCCAGCAGTCCCTGGGGGACAGGGGGCGATGGCTACACCTTC. Encoded protein: CASSPWGTGGDGYTF.

This clone occurred once. The V and J genes are TRBV11-2 and TRBJ2-3; D possibly corresponds to TRBD1 (6 bases). Germline CDR1 SGHAT, CDR2 FQNNGV. The CDR3 length is 14 residues. Trimming shortened V by 5 bases and J by 9 bases, and 18 bases separated the two germline ends. The CDR3 nucleotides are TGTGCCAGCAGCCACGGACAGCTTTTTTCGACGCAGTATTTT. Encoded protein: CASSHGQLFSTQYF.

With respect to this clone: This sample also contains other DNA sequences that code for the same CDR3. CDR3 amino acids: CASSLDRGASSYNEQFF. The CDR3 DNA reads as TGTGCCAGCAGCTTGGATCGCGGGGCGAGCTCCTACAATGAGCAGTTCTTC. This chain uses TRBV5-5 with TRBJ2-1; tentatively, D is TRBD2 (6 bases). The CDR3 totals 17 residues. Trimming took off 0 bases at V and 0 bases at J, with 13 bases between the two ends. Germline V lookup: CDR1 SGHKS, CDR2 YYEKEE (reference sequence).

The rearrangement uses TRBV29-1 and TRBJ2-5; possible D gene TRBD2, 6 bases. The V and J ends lost 3 bases and 4 bases respectively, with 12 bases between them. CDR1 and CDR2 (germline): SQVTM, ANQGSEA. The CDR3 is 13 amino acids. CDR3 nucleotide sequence: TGCAGCGTTGAGAAGGGGAGGCGAGAGACCCAGTACTTC. It specifies CSVEKGRRETQYF.

The chain joins TRBV5-5 to TRBJ2-3; TRBD2 matches at 16 bases. The germline V gene encodes CDR1 SGHKS and CDR2 YYEKEE (reference sequence). The trim removed 2 bases at V and 1 base at J, leaving 7 bases unmatched. This CDR3 comprises 19 residues. The CDR3 sequence: CASSFSGLAGGVGTDTQYF. In nucleotides, the CDR3 is TGTGCCAGCAGCTTCTCGGGACTAGCGGGGGGGGTGGGCACAGATACGCAGTATTTT. Full variable domain (remainder filled in from reference TRBV5-5 and TRBJ2-3): DAGVTQSPTHLIKTRGQQVTLRCSPISGHKSVSWYQQVLGQGPQFIFQYYEKEERGRGNFPDRFSARQFPNYSSELNVNALLLGDSALYLCASSFSGLAGGVGTDTQYFGPGTRLTVL.

V usage is TRBV28 and J usage is TRBJ1-5; unclear D gene. The CDR3 contains 16 residues. In germline, CDR1 is MDHEN, CDR2 SYDVKM. V gave up 5 bases and J gave up 6 bases, with 20 bases separating them. CDR3 in amino acids: CASSTYGRGVGQPQHF. The CDR3 nucleotides read TGTGCCAGCAGTACATACGGACGGGGAGTAGGTCAGCCCCAGCATTTT.